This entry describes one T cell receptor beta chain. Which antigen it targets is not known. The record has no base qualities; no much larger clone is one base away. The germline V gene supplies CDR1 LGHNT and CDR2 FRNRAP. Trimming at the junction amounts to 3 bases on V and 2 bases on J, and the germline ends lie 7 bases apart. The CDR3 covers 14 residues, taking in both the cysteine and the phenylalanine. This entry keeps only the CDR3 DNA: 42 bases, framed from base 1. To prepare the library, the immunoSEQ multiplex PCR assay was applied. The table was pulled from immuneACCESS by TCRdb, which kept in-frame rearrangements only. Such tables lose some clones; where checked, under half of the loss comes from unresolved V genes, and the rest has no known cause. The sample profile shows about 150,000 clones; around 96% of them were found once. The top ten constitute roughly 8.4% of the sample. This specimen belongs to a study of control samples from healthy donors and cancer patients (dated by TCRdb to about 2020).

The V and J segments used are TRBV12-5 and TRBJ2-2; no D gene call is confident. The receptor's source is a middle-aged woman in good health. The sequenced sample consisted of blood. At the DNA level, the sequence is TGTGCTAGTGGTTTTTACGTAAACACCGGGGAGCTGTTTTTT. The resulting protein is CASGFYVNTGELFF.